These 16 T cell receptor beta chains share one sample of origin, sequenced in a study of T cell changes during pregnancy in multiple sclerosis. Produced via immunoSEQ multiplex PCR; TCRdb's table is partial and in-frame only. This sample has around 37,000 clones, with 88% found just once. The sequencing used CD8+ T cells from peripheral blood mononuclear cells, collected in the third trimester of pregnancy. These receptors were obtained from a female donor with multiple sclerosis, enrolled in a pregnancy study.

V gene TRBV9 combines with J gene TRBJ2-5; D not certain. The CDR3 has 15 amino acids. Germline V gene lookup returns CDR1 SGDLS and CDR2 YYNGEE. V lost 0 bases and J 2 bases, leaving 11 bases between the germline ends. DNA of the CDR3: TGTGCCAGCAGCGTAGCCGCCGCGGCTCAAGAGACCCAGTACTTC. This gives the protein CASSVAAAAQETQYF.

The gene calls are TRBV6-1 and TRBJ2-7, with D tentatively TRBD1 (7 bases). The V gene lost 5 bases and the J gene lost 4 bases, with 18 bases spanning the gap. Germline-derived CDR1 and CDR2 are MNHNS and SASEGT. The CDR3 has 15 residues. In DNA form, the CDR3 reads TGTGCCAGCAGTCAAATCGGGGACAGCGGGTACGAGCAGTACTTC. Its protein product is CASSQIGDSGYEQYF.

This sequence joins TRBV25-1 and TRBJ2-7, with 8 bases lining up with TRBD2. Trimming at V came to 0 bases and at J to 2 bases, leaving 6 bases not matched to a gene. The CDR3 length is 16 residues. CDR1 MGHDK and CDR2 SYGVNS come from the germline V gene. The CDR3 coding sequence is TGTGCCAGCAGTGAATATATGAGCGGGGGACCCTACGAGCAGTACTTC. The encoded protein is CASSEYMSGGPYEQYF.

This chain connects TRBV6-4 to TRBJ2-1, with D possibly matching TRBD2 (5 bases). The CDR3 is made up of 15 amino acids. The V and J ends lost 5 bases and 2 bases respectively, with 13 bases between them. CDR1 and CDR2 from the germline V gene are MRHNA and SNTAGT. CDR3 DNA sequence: TGTGCCAGCAGTTCCAGTCCCGGGGCCTACAATGAGCAGTTCTTC. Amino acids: CASSSSPGAYNEQFF.

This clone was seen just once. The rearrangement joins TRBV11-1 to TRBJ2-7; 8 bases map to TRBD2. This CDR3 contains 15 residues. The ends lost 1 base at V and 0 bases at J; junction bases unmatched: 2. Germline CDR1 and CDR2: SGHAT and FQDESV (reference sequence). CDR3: CASSLVSGASYEQYF. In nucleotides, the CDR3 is TGTGCCAGCAGCTTAGTTAGCGGGGCCTCCTACGAGCAGTACTTC.

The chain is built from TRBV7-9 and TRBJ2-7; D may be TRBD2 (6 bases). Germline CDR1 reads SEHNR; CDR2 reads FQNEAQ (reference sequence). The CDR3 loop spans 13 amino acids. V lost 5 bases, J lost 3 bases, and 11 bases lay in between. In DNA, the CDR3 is TGTGCCAGCAGCCCCGTGGGGGGCTACGAGCAGTACTTC. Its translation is CASSPVGGYEQYF.

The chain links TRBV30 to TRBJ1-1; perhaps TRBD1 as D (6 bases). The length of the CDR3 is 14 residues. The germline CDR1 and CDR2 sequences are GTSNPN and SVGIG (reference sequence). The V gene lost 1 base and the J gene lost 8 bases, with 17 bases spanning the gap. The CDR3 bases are TGTGCCTGGAGTGGTAGGGGGTCAGGGGAAGAAGCTTTCTTT. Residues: CAWSGRGSGEEAFF.

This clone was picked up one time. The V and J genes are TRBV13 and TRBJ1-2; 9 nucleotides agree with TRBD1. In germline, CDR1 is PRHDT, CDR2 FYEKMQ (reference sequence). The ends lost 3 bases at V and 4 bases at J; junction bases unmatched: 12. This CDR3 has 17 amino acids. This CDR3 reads CASSFGGARQGGYGYTF. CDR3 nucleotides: TGTGCCAGCAGCTTCGGTGGGGCACGACAGGGGGGCTATGGCTACACCTTC.

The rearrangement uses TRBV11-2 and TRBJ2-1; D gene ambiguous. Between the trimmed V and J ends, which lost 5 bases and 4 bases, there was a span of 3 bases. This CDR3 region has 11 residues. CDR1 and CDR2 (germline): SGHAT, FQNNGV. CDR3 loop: CASSQYNEQFF. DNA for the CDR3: TGTGCCAGCAGCCAGTACAATGAGCAGTTCTTC.

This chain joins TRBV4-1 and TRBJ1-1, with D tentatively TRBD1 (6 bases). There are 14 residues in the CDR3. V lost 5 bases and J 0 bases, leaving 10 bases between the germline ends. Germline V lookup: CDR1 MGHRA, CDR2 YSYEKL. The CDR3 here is CASSWTAMNTEAFF. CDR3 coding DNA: TGCGCCAGCAGCTGGACAGCCATGAACACTGAAGCTTTCTTT.

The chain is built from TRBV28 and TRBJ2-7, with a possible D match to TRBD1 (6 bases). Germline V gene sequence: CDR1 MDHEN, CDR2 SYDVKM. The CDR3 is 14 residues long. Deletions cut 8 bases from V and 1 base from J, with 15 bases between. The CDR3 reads CASSSTGWSYEQYF. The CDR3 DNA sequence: TGTGCCAGCTCCTCAACAGGGTGGTCCTACGAGCAGTACTTC.

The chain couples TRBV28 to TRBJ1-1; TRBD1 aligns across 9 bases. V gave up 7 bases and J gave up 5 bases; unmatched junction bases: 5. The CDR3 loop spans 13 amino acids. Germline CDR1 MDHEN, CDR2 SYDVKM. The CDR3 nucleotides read TGTGCCAGCACCCAAGACAGGGGGACTGAAGCTTTCTTT. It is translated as CASTQDRGTEAFF.

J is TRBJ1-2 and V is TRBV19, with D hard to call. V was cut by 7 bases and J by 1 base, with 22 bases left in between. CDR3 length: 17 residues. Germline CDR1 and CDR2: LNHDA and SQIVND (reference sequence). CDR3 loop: CASMGGVPDPINYGYTF. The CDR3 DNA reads TGTGCCAGTATGGGCGGGGTTCCGGACCCCATTAACTATGGCTACACCTTC. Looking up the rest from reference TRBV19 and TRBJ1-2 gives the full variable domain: DGGITQSPKYLFRKEGQNVTLSCEQNLNHDAMYWYRQDPGQGLRLIYYSQIVNDFQKGDIAEGYSVSREKKESFPLTVTSAQKNPTAFYLCASMGGVPDPINYGYTFGSGTRLTVV.

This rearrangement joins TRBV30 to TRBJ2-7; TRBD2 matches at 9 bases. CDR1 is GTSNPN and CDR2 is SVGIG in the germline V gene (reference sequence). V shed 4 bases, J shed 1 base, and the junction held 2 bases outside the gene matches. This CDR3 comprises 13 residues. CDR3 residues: CAWTSGVSYEQYF. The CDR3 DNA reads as TGTGCCTGGACTAGCGGGGTATCCTACGAGCAGTACTTC.

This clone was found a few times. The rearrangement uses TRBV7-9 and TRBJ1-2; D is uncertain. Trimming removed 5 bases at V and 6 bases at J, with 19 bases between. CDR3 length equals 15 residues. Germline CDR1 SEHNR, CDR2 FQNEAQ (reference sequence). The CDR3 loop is CASSGSGRNRDGYTF. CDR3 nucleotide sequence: TGTGCCAGCAGCGGGAGTGGACGGAATCGGGATGGCTACACCTTC.

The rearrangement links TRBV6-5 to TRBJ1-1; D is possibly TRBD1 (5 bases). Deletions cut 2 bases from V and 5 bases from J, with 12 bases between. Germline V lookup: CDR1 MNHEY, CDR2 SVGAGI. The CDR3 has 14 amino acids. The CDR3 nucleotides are TGTGCCAGCAGTTACGTTGGGGGGGGAACTGAAGCTTTCTTT. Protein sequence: CASSYVGGGTEAFF.